This TCR beta chain was found in a study of control samples from healthy donors and cancer patients. Repertoires were generated with immunoSEQ multiplex PCR, while TCRdb's copy carries only in-frame clones and drops some. The sample includes 95,000 to 100,000 clones, roughly 90% of them seen just once. CDR3 size: 13 residues. The germline CDR1 and CDR2 sequences are SGHRS and YFSETQ. Trimming cost V 0 bases and J 11 bases, with 12 bases left between them. The sequence came from a man aged 25 to 40 in good health. Sample: blood. The genes are TRBV5-1 and TRBJ1-5; D is unclear. This CDR3 is CASSLATKPAQHF. CDR3 in DNA: TGCGCCAGCAGCTTGGCCACGAAACCAGCCCAGCATTTT.